The clone carrying this T cell receptor beta chain was seen at least ten times. Antigen specificity is unknown. Germline V lookup: CDR1 DFQATT, CDR2 SNEGSKA (reference sequence). The CDR3 is made up of 14 amino acids. The J segment lost 10 bases and the V segment lost 0 bases, leaving 6 bases of the junction unmatched. TCRdb used MiXCR to reprocess the 5' RACE reads, holding one entry per CDR3 protein. Of some 390,000 distinct CDR3 sequences in the sample, under 7.5% were seen once. This entry is derived from a study of T cells after yellow fever vaccination. On the study more broadly: Libraries from low-cell-number fractions were prepared with the SMART-Seq v4 Ultra Low Input RNA kit.

Study-level findings and limits: Abundant clonotypes (contaminants from the bulk population) could be present in FACS-sorted repertoires. At under 97% for CD4 and approximately 89% for CD8, most primary-vaccination clones showed up again after the booster.

The source is a man aged 30-40 years who received the YFV17D yellow fever vaccine. This rearrangement joins TRBV20-1 to TRBJ2-1; TRBD2 matches 10 bases. Here the sequenced sample was PBMCs, taken 5 days after the yellow fever booster vaccination. CDR3 sequence reads: CSAREGSGGTEQFF. CDR3 in DNA: TGCAGTGCTAGAGAAGGTAGCGGGGGGACGGAGCAGTTCTTC.